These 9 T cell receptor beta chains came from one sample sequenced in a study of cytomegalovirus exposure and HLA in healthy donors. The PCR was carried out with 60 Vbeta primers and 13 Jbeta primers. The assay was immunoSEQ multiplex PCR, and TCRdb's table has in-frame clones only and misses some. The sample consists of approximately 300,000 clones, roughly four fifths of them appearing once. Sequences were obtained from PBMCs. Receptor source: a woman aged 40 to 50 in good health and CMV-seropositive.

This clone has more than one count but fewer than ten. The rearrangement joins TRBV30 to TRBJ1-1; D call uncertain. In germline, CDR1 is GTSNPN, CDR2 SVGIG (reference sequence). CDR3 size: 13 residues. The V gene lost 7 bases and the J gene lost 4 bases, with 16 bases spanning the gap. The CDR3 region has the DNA TGTGCCTCTGGCGAGCGCCTGGGCACTGAAGCTTTCTTT. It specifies CASGERLGTEAFF.

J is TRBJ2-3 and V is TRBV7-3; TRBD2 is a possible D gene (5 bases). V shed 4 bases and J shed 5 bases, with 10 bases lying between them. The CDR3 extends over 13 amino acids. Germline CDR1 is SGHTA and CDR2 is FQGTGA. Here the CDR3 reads CASSSGNRDTQYF. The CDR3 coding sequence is TGTGCCAGCAGCTCGGGGAATAGAGATACGCAGTATTTT.

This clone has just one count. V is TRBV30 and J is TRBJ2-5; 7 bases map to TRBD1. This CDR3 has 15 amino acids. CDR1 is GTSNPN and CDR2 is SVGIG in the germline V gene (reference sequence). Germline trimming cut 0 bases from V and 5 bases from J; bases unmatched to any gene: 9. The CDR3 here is CAWSVTGPRKETQYF. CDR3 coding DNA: TGTGCCTGGAGTGTGACAGGGCCGAGGAAGGAGACCCAGTACTTC.

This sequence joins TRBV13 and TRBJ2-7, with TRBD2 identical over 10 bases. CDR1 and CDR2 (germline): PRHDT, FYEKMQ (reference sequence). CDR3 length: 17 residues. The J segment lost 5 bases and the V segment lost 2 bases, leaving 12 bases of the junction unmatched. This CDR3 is CASSLHPQRLAGDEQYF. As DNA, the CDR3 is TGTGCCAGCAGCTTACACCCCCAGCGGCTAGCGGGAGACGAGCAGTACTTC.

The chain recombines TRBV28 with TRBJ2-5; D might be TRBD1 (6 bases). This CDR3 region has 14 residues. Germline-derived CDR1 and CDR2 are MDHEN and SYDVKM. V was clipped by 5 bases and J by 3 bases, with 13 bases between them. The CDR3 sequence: CASSPGTLEETQYF. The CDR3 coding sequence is TGTGCCAGCAGTCCCGGGACACTTGAAGAGACCCAGTACTTC.

The CDR3 DNA reads TGTGCCAGCAGCATTGACAGTTTCGGTGGCTACACCTTC. Protein product: CASSIDSFGGYTF. The chain couples TRBV7-9 to TRBJ1-2; D might be TRBD1 (5 bases). The CDR3 spans 13 residues. The V gene lost 5 bases and the J gene lost 7 bases, with 14 bases spanning the gap. Per germline, CDR1 SEHNR and CDR2 FQNEAQ (reference sequence).

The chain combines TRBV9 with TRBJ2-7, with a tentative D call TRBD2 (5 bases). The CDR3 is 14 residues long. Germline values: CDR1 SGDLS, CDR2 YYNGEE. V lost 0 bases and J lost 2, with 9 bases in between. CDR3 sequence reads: CASSVGKGAYEQYF. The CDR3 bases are TGTGCCAGCAGCGTAGGGAAGGGAGCCTACGAGCAGTACTTC.

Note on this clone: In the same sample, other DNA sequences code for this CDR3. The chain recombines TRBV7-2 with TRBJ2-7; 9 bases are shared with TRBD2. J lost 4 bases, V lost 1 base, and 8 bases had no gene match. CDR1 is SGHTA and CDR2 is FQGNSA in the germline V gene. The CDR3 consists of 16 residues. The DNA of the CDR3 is TGTGCCAGCAGCTTAGACGGGCTAGCGGGATCGTACGAGCAGTACTTC. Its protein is CASSLDGLAGSYEQYF.

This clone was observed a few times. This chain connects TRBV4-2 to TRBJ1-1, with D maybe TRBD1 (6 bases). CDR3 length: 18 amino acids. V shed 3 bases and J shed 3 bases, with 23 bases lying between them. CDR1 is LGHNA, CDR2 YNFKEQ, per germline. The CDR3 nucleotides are TGTGCCAGCAGCCAGCCACAGGGTACCGTGGACGGGGACACTGAAGCTTTCTTT. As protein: CASSQPQGTVDGDTEAFF.